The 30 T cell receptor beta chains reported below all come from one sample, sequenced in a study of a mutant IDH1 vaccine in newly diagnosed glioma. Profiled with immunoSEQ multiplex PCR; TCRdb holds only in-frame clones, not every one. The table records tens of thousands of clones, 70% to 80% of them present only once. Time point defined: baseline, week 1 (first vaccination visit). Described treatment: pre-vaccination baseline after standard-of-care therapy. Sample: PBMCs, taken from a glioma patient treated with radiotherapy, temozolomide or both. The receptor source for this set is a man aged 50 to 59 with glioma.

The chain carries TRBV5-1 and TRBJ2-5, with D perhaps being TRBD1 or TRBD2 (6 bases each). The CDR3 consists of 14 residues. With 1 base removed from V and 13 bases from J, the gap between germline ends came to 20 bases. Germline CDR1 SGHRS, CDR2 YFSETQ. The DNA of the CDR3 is TGCGCCAGCAGCTTGAGGGGGGACAAGCCTTCCCTGTACTTC. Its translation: CASSLRGDKPSLYF.

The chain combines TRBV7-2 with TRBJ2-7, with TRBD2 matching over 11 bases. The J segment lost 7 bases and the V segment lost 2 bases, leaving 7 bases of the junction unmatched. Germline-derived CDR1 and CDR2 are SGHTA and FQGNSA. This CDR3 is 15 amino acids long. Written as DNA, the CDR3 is TGTGCCAGCAGCTTAAATAGCGGGGGGGCAGAGGAGCAGTACTTC. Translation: CASSLNSGGAEEQYF.

The CDR3 DNA reads as TGTGCCACCAGCAAGGGGGGGGACTCTGGGGCCAACGTCCTGACTTTC. It encodes CATSKGGDSGANVLTF. The rearrangement joins TRBV15 to TRBJ2-6, with a possible D match to TRBD2 (7 bases). The CDR3 sequence is 16 residues long. With 4 bases removed from V and 0 bases from J, the gap between germline ends came to 10 bases. The germline CDR1 and CDR2 sequences are LNHNV and YYDKDF (reference sequence).

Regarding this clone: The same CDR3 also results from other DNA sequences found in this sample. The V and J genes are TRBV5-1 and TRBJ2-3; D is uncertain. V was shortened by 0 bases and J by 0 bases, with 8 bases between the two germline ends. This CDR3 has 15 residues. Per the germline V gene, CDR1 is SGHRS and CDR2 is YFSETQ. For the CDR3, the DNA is TGCGCCAGCAGCTTGGAACCTTCTAGCACAGATACGCAGTATTTT. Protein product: CASSLEPSSTDTQYF.

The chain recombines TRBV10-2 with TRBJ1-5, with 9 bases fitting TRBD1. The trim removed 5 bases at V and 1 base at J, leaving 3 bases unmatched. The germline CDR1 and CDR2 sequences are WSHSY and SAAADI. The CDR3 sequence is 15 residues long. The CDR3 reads CASSPDRGSNQPQHF. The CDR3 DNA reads TGCGCCAGCAGTCCGGACAGGGGAAGCAATCAGCCCCAGCATTTT.

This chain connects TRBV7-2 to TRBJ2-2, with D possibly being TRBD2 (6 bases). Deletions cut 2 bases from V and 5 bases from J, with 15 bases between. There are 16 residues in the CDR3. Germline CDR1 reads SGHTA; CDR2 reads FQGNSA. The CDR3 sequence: CASSLSLRGLTGELFF. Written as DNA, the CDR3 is TGTGCCAGCAGCTTAAGTCTTCGGGGGTTAACCGGGGAGCTGTTTTTT. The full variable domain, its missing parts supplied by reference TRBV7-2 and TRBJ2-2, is GAGVSQSPSNKVTEKGKDVELRCDPISGHTALYWYRQSLGQGLEFLIYFQGNSAPDKSGLPSDRFSAERTGGSVSTLTIQRTQQEDSAVYLCASSLSLRGLTGELFFGEGSRLTVL.

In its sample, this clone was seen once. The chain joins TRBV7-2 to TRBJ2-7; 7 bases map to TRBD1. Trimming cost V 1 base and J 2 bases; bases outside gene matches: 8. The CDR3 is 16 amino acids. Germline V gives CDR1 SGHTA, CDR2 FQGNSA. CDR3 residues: CASSLGAGTVPYEQYF. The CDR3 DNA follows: TGTGCCAGCAGCTTAGGGGCCGGGACAGTTCCCTACGAGCAGTACTTC.

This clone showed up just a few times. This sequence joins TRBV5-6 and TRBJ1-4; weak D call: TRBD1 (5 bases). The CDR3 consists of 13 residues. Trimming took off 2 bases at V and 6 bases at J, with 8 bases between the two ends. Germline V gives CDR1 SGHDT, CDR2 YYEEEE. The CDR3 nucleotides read TGTGCCAGCAGCTTCAGGGCCCATGAAAAACTGTTTTTT. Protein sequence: CASSFRAHEKLFF.

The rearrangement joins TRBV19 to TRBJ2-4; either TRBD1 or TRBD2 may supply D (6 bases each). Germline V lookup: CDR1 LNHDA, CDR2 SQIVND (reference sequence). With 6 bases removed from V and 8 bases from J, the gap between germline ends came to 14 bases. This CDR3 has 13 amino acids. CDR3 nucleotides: TGTGCCAGTAGGATTCCGGGGGCCGACATTCAGTACTTC. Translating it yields CASRIPGADIQYF.

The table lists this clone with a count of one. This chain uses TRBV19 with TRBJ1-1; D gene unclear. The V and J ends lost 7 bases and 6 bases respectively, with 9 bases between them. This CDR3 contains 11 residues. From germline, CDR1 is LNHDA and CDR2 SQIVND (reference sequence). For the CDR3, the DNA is TGTGCCAGTACCAATAGGGCTGAAGCTTTCTTT. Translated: CASTNRAEAFF. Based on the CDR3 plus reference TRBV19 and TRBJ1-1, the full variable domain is DGGITQSPKYLFRKEGQNVTLSCEQNLNHDAMYWYRQDPGQGLRLIYYSQIVNDFQKGDIAEGYSVSREKKESFPLTVTSAQKNPTAFYLCASTNRAEAFFGQGTRLTVV.

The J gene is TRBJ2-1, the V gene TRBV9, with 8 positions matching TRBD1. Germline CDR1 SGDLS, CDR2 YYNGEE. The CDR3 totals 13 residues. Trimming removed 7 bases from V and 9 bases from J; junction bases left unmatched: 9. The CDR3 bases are TGTGCCAGCGCCCCCTGGACAGGGAGTGAGCAGTTCTTC. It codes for CASAPWTGSEQFF.

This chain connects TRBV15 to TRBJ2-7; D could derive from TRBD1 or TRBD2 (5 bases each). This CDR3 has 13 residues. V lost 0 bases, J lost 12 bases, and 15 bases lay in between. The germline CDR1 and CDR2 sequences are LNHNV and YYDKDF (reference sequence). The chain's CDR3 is CATSRDEGSYRYF. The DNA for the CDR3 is TGTGCCACCAGCAGAGATGAGGGGTCTTACCGGTACTTC.

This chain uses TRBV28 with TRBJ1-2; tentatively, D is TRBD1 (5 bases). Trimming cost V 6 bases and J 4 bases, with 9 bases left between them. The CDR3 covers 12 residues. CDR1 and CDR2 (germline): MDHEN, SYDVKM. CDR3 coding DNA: TGTGCCAGCAGGGTGGGGCTCTATGGCTACACCTTC. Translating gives CASRVGLYGYTF.

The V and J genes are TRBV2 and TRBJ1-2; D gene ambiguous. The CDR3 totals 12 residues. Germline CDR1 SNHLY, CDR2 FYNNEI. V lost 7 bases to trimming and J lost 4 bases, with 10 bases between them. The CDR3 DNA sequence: TGTGCCAGCAAGGACGGCGGCTATGGCTACACCTTC. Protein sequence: CASKDGGYGYTF.

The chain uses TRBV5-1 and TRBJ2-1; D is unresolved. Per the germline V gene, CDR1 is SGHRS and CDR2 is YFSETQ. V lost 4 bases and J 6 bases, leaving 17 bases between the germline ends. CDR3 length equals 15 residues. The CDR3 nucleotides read TGCGCCAGCAGCCTTCAGGTGGTCTCTCTCAATGAGCAGTTCTTC. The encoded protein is CASSLQVVSLNEQFF.

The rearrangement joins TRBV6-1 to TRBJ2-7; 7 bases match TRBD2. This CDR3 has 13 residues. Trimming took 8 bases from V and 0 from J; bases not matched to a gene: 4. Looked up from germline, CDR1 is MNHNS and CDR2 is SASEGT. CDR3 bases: TGTGCCAGCTCGCGGGGGACCTCCTACGAGCAGTACTTC. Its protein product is CASSRGTSYEQYF.

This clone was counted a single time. CDR3 loop: CASSYYREETQYF. CDR3 nucleotide sequence: TGTGCCAGCAGTTACTACAGGGAAGAGACCCAGTACTTC. The rearrangement uses TRBV6-5 and TRBJ2-5, with a tentative D call TRBD1 (6 bases). Trimming removed 1 base at V and 3 bases at J, with 6 bases between. The CDR3 runs 13 residues. Germline V gene sequence: CDR1 MNHEY, CDR2 SVGAGI.

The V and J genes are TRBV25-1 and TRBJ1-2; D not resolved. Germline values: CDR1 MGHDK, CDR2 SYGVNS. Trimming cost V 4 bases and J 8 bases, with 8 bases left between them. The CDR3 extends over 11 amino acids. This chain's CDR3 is CASSGGPGYTF. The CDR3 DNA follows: TGTGCCAGCAGTGGAGGTCCGGGCTACACCTTC.

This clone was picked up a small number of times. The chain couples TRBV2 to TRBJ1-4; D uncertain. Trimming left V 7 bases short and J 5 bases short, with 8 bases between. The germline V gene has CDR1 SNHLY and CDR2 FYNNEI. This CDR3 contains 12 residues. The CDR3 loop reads CASKGSNEKLFF. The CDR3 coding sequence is TGTGCCAGCAAAGGCTCCAATGAAAAACTGTTTTTT.

CDR3 loop: CASSYGPGAGQPQHF. In DNA form, the CDR3 reads TGTGCCAGCAGTTACGGTCCGGGGGCAGGACAGCCCCAGCATTTT. The chain links TRBV6-6 to TRBJ1-5, with D perhaps TRBD1 (6 bases). Germline CDR1 is MNHNY and CDR2 is SVGAGI (reference sequence). This CDR3 comprises 15 residues. Trimming took off 2 bases at V and 7 bases at J, with 15 bases between the two ends.

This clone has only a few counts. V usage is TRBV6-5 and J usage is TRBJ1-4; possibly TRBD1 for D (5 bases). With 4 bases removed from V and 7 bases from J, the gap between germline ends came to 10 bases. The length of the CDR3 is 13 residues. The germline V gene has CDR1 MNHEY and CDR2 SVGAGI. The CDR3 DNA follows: TGTGCCAGCAGTTTCAGGGCGGGTGAAAAACTGTTTTTT. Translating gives CASSFRAGEKLFF.

As DNA, the CDR3 is TGTGCCAGCAGCGTAGTCGAGGCAGGGGGAACAGATACGCAGTATTTT. Translating it yields CASSVVEAGGTDTQYF. The gene calls are TRBV9 and TRBJ2-3; 7 bases match TRBD1. The germline V gene has CDR1 SGDLS and CDR2 YYNGEE. V shed 0 bases, J shed 3 bases, and the junction held 7 bases outside the gene matches. CDR3 length equals 16 residues.

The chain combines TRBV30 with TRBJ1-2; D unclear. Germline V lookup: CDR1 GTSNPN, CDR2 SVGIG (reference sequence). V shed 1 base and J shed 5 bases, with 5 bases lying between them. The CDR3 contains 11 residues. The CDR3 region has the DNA TGTGCCTGGAGTGCGGCTTATGGCTACACCTTC. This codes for CAWSAAYGYTF. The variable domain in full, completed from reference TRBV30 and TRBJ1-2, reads SQTIHQWPATLVQPVGSPLSLECTVEGTSNPNLYWYRQAAGRGLQLLFYSVGIGQISSEVPQNLSASRPQDRQFILSSKKLLLSDSGFYLCAWSAAYGYTFGSGTRLTVV.

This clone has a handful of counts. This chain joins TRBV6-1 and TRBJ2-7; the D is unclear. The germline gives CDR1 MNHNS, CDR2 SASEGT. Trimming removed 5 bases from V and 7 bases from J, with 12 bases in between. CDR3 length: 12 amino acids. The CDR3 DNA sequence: TGTGCCAGCAGTCCTAGAGACGGTGAGCAGTACTTC. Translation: CASSPRDGEQYF.

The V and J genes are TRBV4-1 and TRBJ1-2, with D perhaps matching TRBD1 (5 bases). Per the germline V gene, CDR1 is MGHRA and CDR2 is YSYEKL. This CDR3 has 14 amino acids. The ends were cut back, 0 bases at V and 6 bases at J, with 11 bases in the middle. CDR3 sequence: CASSQEQTAHGYTF. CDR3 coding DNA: TGCGCCAGCAGCCAAGAACAGACAGCGCATGGCTACACCTTC.

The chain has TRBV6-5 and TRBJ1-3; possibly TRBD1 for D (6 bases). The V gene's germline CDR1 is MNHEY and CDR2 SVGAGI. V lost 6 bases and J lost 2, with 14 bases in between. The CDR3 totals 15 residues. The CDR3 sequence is CASSPGGAAGNTIYF. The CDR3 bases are TGTGCCAGCAGCCCCGGGGGCGCTGCTGGAAACACCATATATTTT.

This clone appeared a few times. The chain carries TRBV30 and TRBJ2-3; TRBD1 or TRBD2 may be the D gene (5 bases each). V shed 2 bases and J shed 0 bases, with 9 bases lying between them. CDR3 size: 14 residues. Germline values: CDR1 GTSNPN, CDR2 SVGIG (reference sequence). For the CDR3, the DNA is TGTGCCTGGAGTCGAGGGGCTAGCACAGATACGCAGTATTTT. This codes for CAWSRGASTDTQYF. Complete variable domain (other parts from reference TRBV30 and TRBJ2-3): SQTIHQWPATLVQPVGSPLSLECTVEGTSNPNLYWYRQAAGRGLQLLFYSVGIGQISSEVPQNLSASRPQDRQFILSSKKLLLSDSGFYLCAWSRGASTDTQYFGPGTRLTVL.

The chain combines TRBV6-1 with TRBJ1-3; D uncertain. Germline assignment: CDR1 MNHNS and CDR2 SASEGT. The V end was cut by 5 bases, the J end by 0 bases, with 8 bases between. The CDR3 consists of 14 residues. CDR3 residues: CASSPDFSGNTIYF. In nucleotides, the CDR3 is TGTGCCAGCAGTCCGGACTTCTCTGGAAACACCATATATTTT.

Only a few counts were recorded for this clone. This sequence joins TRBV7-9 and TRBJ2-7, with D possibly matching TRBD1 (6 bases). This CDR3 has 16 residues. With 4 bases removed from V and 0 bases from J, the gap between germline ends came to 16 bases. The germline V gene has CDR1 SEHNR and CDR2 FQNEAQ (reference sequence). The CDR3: CASSSRQEANSYEQYF. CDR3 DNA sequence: TGTGCCAGCAGCTCTCGACAGGAGGCCAACTCCTACGAGCAGTACTTC.

The CDR3 loop reads CASSQTGGSGELFF. DNA for the CDR3: TGTGCCAGCTCTCAAACAGGGGGCTCCGGGGAGCTGTTTTTT. This chain joins TRBV2 and TRBJ2-2, with 9 positions matching TRBD1. In germline, CDR1 is SNHLY, CDR2 FYNNEI. CDR3 length: 14 amino acids. With V trimmed by 8 bases and J by 6 bases, 7 bases remained unmatched.